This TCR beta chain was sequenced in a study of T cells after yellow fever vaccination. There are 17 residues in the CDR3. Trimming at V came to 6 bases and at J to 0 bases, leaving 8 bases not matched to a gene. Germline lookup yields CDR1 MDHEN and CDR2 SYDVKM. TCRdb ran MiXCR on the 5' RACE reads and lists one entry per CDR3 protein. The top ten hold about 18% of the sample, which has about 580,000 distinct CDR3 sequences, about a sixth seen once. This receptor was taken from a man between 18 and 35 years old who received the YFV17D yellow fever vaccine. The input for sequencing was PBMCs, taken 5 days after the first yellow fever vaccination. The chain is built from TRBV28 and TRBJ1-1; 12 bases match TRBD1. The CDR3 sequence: CASRAGTGGSLNTEAFF. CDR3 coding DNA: TGTGCCAGCAGGGCCGGGACAGGGGGCTCTCTGAACACTGAAGCTTTCTTT.